What follows are 26 T cell receptor beta chains derived from one specimen sequenced in a study of T cell responses to AZD1222 COVID-19 vaccine. Assay used: immunoSEQ multiplex PCR; TCRdb lists only in-frame clones, some missing. The sample has about 72,000 clones, nearly 90% seen once. This sample comprised peripheral blood, obtained 28 days after the second AZD1222 dose. These receptors originate from an adult who received the AZD1222 COVID-19 vaccine.

The chain joins TRBV3-1 (or the pseudogene TRBV3-2) to TRBJ1-1; the D gene is possibly TRBD1 (6 bases). From germline, CDR1 is LGHDT and CDR2 YNNKEL (reference sequence). The length of the CDR3 is 13 residues. Deletions cut 1 base from V and 5 bases from J, with 8 bases between. CDR3 loop: CASSQARGTEAFF. The CDR3 region has the DNA TGTGCCAGCAGCCAAGCGAGGGGGACTGAAGCTTTCTTT.

This clone was found many times. The chain carries TRBV9 and TRBJ1-2; D is perhaps TRBD1 (5 bases). Germline assignment: CDR1 SGDLS and CDR2 YYNGEE. This CDR3 spans 14 amino acids. Trimming cost V 0 bases and J 4 bases, with 10 bases left between them. Written as DNA, the CDR3 is TGTGCCAGCAGCGTAGGGCAGGGCGGCTATGGCTACACCTTC. It codes for CASSVGQGGYGYTF. Looking up the rest from reference TRBV9 and TRBJ1-2 gives the full variable domain: DSGVTQTPKHLITATGQRVTLRCSPRSGDLSVYWYQQSLDQGLQFLIQYYNGEERAKGNILERFSAQQFPDLHSELNLSSLELGDSALYFCASSVGQGGYGYTFGSGTRLTVV.

Points on this clone: The junction departs from germline at one end; a sequencing error may be responsible. The chain links TRBV13 to TRBJ2-2; 8 bases are shared with TRBD1. CDR1 PRHDT and CDR2 FYEKMQ come from the germline V gene (reference sequence). This CDR3 is built from 15 residues. CDR3 in DNA: TGTGCCACCAGCACAGGGGGTAATATCGCCGGGGAGCTGTTTTTT. Protein sequence: CATSTGGNIAGELFF. The full variable domain, rest sourced from reference TRBV13 and TRBJ2-2, is AAGVIQSPRHLIKEKRETATLKCYPIPRHDTVYWYQQGPGQDPQFLISFYEKMQSDKGSIPDRFSAQQFSDYHSELNMSSLELGDSALYFCATSTGGNIAGELFFGEGSRLTVL.

This chain links TRBV19 with TRBJ1-1; a weak D match, TRBD1 (6 bases). Germline lookup yields CDR1 LNHDA and CDR2 SQIVND (reference sequence). CDR3 length equals 13 residues. V lost 5 bases and J 5 bases, leaving 12 bases between the germline ends. The CDR3 region is CASSVKGDTEAFF. In DNA, the CDR3 is TGTGCCAGTAGTGTAAAGGGGGATACTGAAGCTTTCTTT.

The chain has TRBV3-1 (or the pseudogene TRBV3-2) and TRBJ1-2; D is undetermined. V was trimmed by 5 bases and J by 7 bases, leaving 11 bases between them. Germline V CDR1 and CDR2: LGHDT, YNNKEL (reference sequence). This CDR3 has 12 amino acids. CDR3 loop: CASSIGVFGYTF. DNA of the CDR3: TGTGCCAGCAGCATAGGCGTTTTTGGCTACACCTTC.

The chain combines TRBV7-2 with TRBJ1-1; the match to TRBD1 covers 7 bases. There are 14 residues in the CDR3. The germline gives CDR1 SGHTA, CDR2 FQGNSA. The V gene end was trimmed by 0 bases and the J gene end by 6 bases; junction bases not matched to a gene: 4. CDR3 bases: TGTGCCAGCAGCTTAGCTGACGGACAGGCTGAAGCTTTCTTT. It translates to CASSLADGQAEAFF.

V and J are TRBV28 and TRBJ2-7; 8 bases match TRBD1. The length of the CDR3 is 12 residues. Germline V gene data show CDR1 as MDHEN and CDR2 as SYDVKM. V trimming: 5 bases; J trimming: 8 bases; junction bases outside the gene matches: 5. The CDR3 bases are TGTGCCAGCAGTACGGGACAGGTTAAGCAGTACTTC. This translates into CASSTGQVKQYF.

The chain has TRBV30 and TRBJ1-2; TRBD1 aligns across 9 bases. This CDR3 is 13 amino acids long. V lost 4 bases to trimming and J lost 6 bases; unmatched junction nucleotides: 6. Germline V gene data show CDR1 as GTSNPN and CDR2 as SVGIG (reference sequence). In nucleotides, the CDR3 is TGTGCCTGGAACCAAGGACAGGGGAATGGCTACACCTTC. This gives the protein CAWNQGQGNGYTF.

This clone is a singleton in its sample. The chain carries TRBV28 and TRBJ2-7; D may match TRBD1 or TRBD2 (6 bases each). The CDR3 is 14 residues long. CDR1 MDHEN and CDR2 SYDVKM come from the germline V gene. Trimming left V 6 bases short and J 6 bases short, with 18 bases between. For the CDR3, the DNA is TGTGCCAGCAGCTCGGGGGCAGGGCCGCTCGAGCAGTACTTC. It specifies CASSSGAGPLEQYF.

The CDR3 region has the DNA TGCGCCAGCAGCTTGGTGAAAGAGACCCAGTACTTC. This gives the protein CASSLVKETQYF. This chain connects TRBV5-1 to TRBJ2-5; D gene unclear. The germline gives CDR1 SGHRS, CDR2 YFSETQ. The V end was cut by 0 bases, the J end by 3 bases, with 3 bases between. The CDR3 loop spans 12 amino acids.

The CDR3 bases are TGTGCCAGCAGCTTAGAATCGGGAGCGATAGATACGCAGTATTTT. Its protein product is CASSLESGAIDTQYF. The V and J genes are TRBV7-2 and TRBJ2-3; possible D gene TRBD2, 6 bases. Germline V gives CDR1 SGHTA, CDR2 FQGNSA. The V end lost 1 base, the J end lost 5 bases, and 13 bases lay between the germline ends. The CDR3 loop spans 15 amino acids. Looking up the rest from reference TRBV7-2 and TRBJ2-3 gives the full variable domain: GAGVSQSPSNKVTEKGKDVELRCDPISGHTALYWYRQSLGQGLEFLIYFQGNSAPDKSGLPSDRFSAERTGGSVSTLTIQRTQQEDSAVYLCASSLESGAIDTQYFGPGTRLTVL.

This clone has only a few counts. The chain carries TRBV6-5 and TRBJ1-1, with D uncertain. V was clipped by 2 bases and J by 2 bases, with 9 bases between them. From germline, CDR1 is MNHEY and CDR2 SVGAGI. The length of the CDR3 is 14 residues. CDR3 sequence (DNA): TGTGCCAGCAGTTACGAGGCGGTAAACACTGAAGCTTTCTTT. Its translation: CASSYEAVNTEAFF.

A note on this clone: Different DNA sequences within this sample yield the same CDR3. CDR3 region: CASSGGREATYEQYF. In DNA, the CDR3 is TGTGCCAGCAGCGGCGGGCGGGAGGCTACCTACGAGCAGTACTTC. V is TRBV5-4 and J is TRBJ2-7; TRBD2 matches 8 bases. Germline values: CDR1 SGHNT, CDR2 YYREEE (reference sequence). The CDR3 has 15 residues. Trimming took 4 bases from V and 2 from J; bases not matched to a gene: 8.

This sequence joins TRBV11-1 and TRBJ1-1; TRBD1 agrees at 8 bases. CDR1 SGHAT and CDR2 FQDESV come from the germline V gene (reference sequence). CDR3 length equals 14 residues. The ends lost 3 bases at V and 7 bases at J; junction bases unmatched: 7. The CDR3 reads CASSFEGTGYEAFF. The CDR3 bases are TGTGCCAGCAGCTTCGAAGGGACAGGCTATGAAGCTTTCTTT. The complete variable domain, with remaining parts taken from reference TRBV11-1 and TRBJ1-1, reads EAEVAQSPRYKITEKSQAVAFWCDPISGHATLYWYRQILGQGPELLVQFQDESVVDDSQLPKDRFSAERLKGVDSTLKIQPAELGDSAMYLCASSFEGTGYEAFFGQGTRLTVV.

This sequence joins TRBV6-6 and TRBJ2-2; D possibly corresponds to TRBD2 (6 bases). The CDR3 runs 16 residues. The V gene lost 2 bases and the J gene lost 1 base, with 11 bases spanning the gap. CDR1 and CDR2 from the germline V gene are MNHNY and SVGAGI (reference sequence). Here the CDR3 reads CASSYRTTGNTGELFF. CDR3 bases: TGTGCCAGCAGTTACCGGACTACTGGGAACACCGGGGAGCTGTTTTTT.

The CDR3 coding sequence is TGCGCCAGCAGCTTGGACAGGGTGTACGGGGAGCTGTTTTTT. Translated: CASSLDRVYGELFF. The chain uses TRBV5-1 and TRBJ2-2; D possibly corresponds to TRBD1 (6 bases). Germline V gene lookup returns CDR1 SGHRS and CDR2 YFSETQ. The V gene lost 0 bases and the J gene lost 7 bases, with 10 bases spanning the gap. The CDR3 is 14 residues long.

The rearrangement joins TRBV15 to TRBJ2-1, with TRBD1 matching 10 bases. J gave up 5 bases and V 3 bases, and 4 bases lay outside the gene matches. The CDR3 length is 15 residues. Germline CDR1 and CDR2: LNHNV and YYDKDF (reference sequence). The CDR3 reads CATSSRDRGNNEQFF. CDR3 DNA: TGTGCCACCAGCAGCCGGGACAGGGGAAACAATGAGCAGTTCTTC.

V and J are TRBV19 and TRBJ1-1; no clear D gene. The ends were cut back, 6 bases at V and 4 bases at J, with 15 bases in the middle. The CDR3 covers 14 residues. CDR1 and CDR2 (germline): LNHDA, SQIVND (reference sequence). The CDR3 coding sequence is TGTGCCAGTAGCCGCGATGGGTCGGCCACTGAAGCTTTCTTT. It specifies CASSRDGSATEAFF.

The chain carries TRBV19 and TRBJ1-1; D is unclear. The length of the CDR3 is 15 residues. Germline values: CDR1 LNHDA, CDR2 SQIVND (reference sequence). V was pared by 5 bases and J by 3 bases, with 16 bases between. CDR3 residues: CASSHPGARDTEAFF. The CDR3, as DNA: TGTGCCAGTAGTCATCCGGGAGCGCGGGACACTGAAGCTTTCTTT.

The chain carries TRBV27 and TRBJ1-6, with unresolved D. The germline V and J ends were trimmed by 2 bases and 10 bases, with 9 bases remaining between them. The CDR3 runs 13 residues. The germline V gene encodes CDR1 MNHEY and CDR2 SMNVEV (reference sequence). This CDR3 reads CASSLKERSPLHF. CDR3 nucleotide sequence: TGTGCCAGCAGTTTAAAGGAGAGGTCACCCCTCCACTTT.

The gene calls are TRBV6-5 and TRBJ2-7; D unresolved. From germline, CDR1 is MNHEY and CDR2 SVGAGI. V gave up 4 bases and J gave up 5 bases, with 9 bases separating them. The CDR3 covers 12 residues. The CDR3 DNA reads TGTGCCAGCAGTTCCCCGGGCCACGAGCAGTACTTC. Amino acids: CASSSPGHEQYF.

The V call is TRBV2, the J call TRBJ2-3; TRBD1 matches at 9 bases. V lost 11 bases and J lost 4; bases outside the gene matches: 10. The CDR3 spans 14 residues. Germline loops: CDR1 SNHLY, CDR2 FYNNEI. The CDR3: CAGNDGTGPDTQYF. Written as DNA, the CDR3 is TGTGCCGGAAACGACGGGACAGGGCCAGATACGCAGTATTTT.

The chain has TRBV18 and TRBJ2-1; 11 nucleotides agree with TRBD2. The J segment lost 1 base and the V segment lost 3 bases, leaving 8 bases of the junction unmatched. The germline V gene has CDR1 KGHSH and CDR2 LQKENI. The CDR3 loop spans 18 amino acids. CDR3 loop: CASSPLAGGPGSYNEQFF. CDR3 coding DNA: TGTGCCAGCTCACCTTTAGCGGGAGGGCCGGGGTCCTACAATGAGCAGTTCTTC. Supplemented by reference TRBV18 and TRBJ2-1, the full variable domain reads NAGVMQNPRHLVRRRGQEARLRCSPMKGHSHVYWYRQLPEEGLKFMVYLQKENIIDESGMPKERFSAEFPKEGPSILRIQQVVRGDSAAYFCASSPLAGGPGSYNEQFFGPGTRLTVL.

This chain links TRBV6-5 with TRBJ1-2, with D tentatively TRBD1 (5 bases). CDR1 and CDR2 (germline): MNHEY, SVGAGI. The CDR3 is 14 residues long. V was cut by 0 bases and J by 3 bases, with 8 bases left in between. In DNA form, the CDR3 reads TGTGCCAGCAGTTACTCGAAAGGGGACTATGGCTACACCTTC. It encodes CASSYSKGDYGYTF.

This chain uses TRBV5-1 with TRBJ2-7, with TRBD1 identical over 8 bases. CDR1 is SGHRS, CDR2 YFSETQ, per germline. With V trimmed by 4 bases and J by 2 bases, 5 bases remained unmatched. The CDR3 is made up of 14 amino acids. As DNA, the CDR3 is TGCGCCAGCAGCACCGGACAGGGCGCCTACGAGCAGTACTTC. It specifies CASSTGQGAYEQYF.

The gene calls are TRBV7-2 and TRBJ2-2, with 8 bases lining up with TRBD1. Germline V lookup: CDR1 SGHTA, CDR2 FQGNSA. The CDR3 extends over 17 amino acids. With 2 bases clipped from V and 0 bases from J, the junction kept 5 bases outside the gene matches. CDR3 bases: TGTGCCAGCAGCTTAATGGGGGGACAGGCGAACACCGGGGAGCTGTTTTTT. Translated, it gives CASSLMGGQANTGELFF.